The 25 T cell receptor beta chains below were found in one sample sequenced in a study of shared clonotypes between healthy human individuals. The data were produced by immunoSEQ multiplex PCR, yet TCRdb's version contains in-frame clones alone and is incomplete. The table lists about 500,000 clones, about 74% of them singletons. Sequencing was done on a sample of PBMCs. These receptors all come from a woman aged 40 to 50 in good health. Some clones in this sample may be carry-over from other donors' samples.

In regard to this clone: This likely reflects a read error, since a far larger clone is one base away. V and J are TRBV7-2 and TRBJ2-6; D unclear. Germline V gene data show CDR1 as SGHTA and CDR2 as FQGNSA. V lost 4 bases and J 2 bases, leaving 0 bases between the germline ends. This CDR3 has 12 amino acids. CDR3: CASSSGANVLTF. CDR3 bases: TGTGCCAGCAGCTCTGGGGCCAACGTCCTGACTTTC.

The chain recombines TRBV19 with TRBJ2-1; the D is unclear. This CDR3 is built from 15 residues. Between the trimmed V and J ends, which lost 4 bases and 5 bases, there was a span of 15 bases. Germline V gene sequence: CDR1 LNHDA, CDR2 SQIVND (reference sequence). CDR3 protein: CASSTDASPHNEQFF. CDR3 DNA: TGTGCCAGTAGTACGGACGCGAGCCCCCACAATGAGCAGTTCTTC.

The J gene is TRBJ2-1, the V gene TRBV5-4; no reliable D call. V was shortened by 6 bases and J by 5 bases, with 18 bases between the two germline ends. The CDR3 loop spans 15 amino acids. CDR1 SGHNT and CDR2 YYREEE come from the germline V gene (reference sequence). The CDR3, as DNA: TGTGCCAGCACCCGACCGGGTCTTACTGACAATGAGCAGTTCTTC. This sequence encodes CASTRPGLTDNEQFF.

The chain carries TRBV18 and TRBJ1-5; possible D gene TRBD1, 5 bases. The V and J ends lost 2 bases and 2 bases respectively, with 10 bases between them. Germline CDR1 is KGHSH and CDR2 is LQKENI. There are 15 residues in the CDR3. CDR3 in amino acids: CASSPSREGNQPQHF. The CDR3 DNA is TGTGCCAGCTCACCATCCAGGGAAGGCAATCAGCCCCAGCATTTT.

The chain joins TRBV29-1 to TRBJ2-5, with D possibly matching TRBD1 (6 bases). V was shortened by 3 bases and J by 3 bases, with 11 bases between the two germline ends. Germline V lookup: CDR1 SQVTM, CDR2 ANQGSEA. The CDR3 is 13 residues long. CDR3 sequence (DNA): TGCAGCGTTGACAGATGGACAGAAGAGACCCAGTACTTC. Residues: CSVDRWTEETQYF.

The rearrangement links TRBV29-1 to TRBJ2-6; 8 bases line up with TRBD2. This CDR3 is 14 amino acids long. The junction had 2 bases not matched to a gene; V was cut back by 6 bases and J by 1 base. Germline-derived CDR1 and CDR2 are SQVTM and ANQGSEA. Written as DNA, the CDR3 is TGCAGCGTCGCGGGGGGATCTGGGGCCAACGTCCTGACTTTC. This translates into CSVAGGSGANVLTF.

The CDR3 is CSVGPEAGMAFF. In DNA, the CDR3 is TGCAGCGTTGGCCCCGAGGCGGGGATGGCTTTCTTT. The chain uses TRBV29-1 and TRBJ1-1; no clear D. The V gene's germline CDR1 is SQVTM and CDR2 ANQGSEA. The CDR3 runs to 12 residues. The V end was cut by 4 bases, the J end by 11 bases, with 17 bases between.

This rearrangement joins TRBV27 to TRBJ2-1; D gene ambiguous. In germline, CDR1 is MNHEY, CDR2 SMNVEV (reference sequence). The CDR3 is 13 amino acids. Between the trimmed V and J ends, which lost 3 bases and 6 bases, there was a span of 9 bases. CDR3 protein: CASSFSRTNEQFF. DNA for the CDR3: TGTGCCAGCAGTTTTAGCAGGACCAATGAGCAGTTCTTC.

This clone turned up a few times. This chain links TRBV9 with TRBJ1-4, with 7 nucleotides matching TRBD1. V lost 4 bases to trimming and J lost 12 bases; unmatched junction nucleotides: 6. The CDR3 sequence is 12 residues long. CDR1 SGDLS and CDR2 YYNGEE come from the germline V gene. CDR3 sequence: CASSRQGGELFF. The CDR3 nucleotides are TGTGCCAGCAGCAGACAGGGTGGGGAACTGTTTTTT.

V is TRBV28 and J is TRBJ1-2, with 7 bases fitting TRBD1. This CDR3 spans 13 amino acids. CDR1 MDHEN and CDR2 SYDVKM come from the germline V gene. The V gene end was trimmed by 4 bases and the J gene end by 3 bases; junction bases not matched to a gene: 2. The CDR3 loop is CASSSTGDYGYTF. DNA of the CDR3: TGTGCCAGCAGTTCCACAGGGGACTATGGCTACACCTTC.

At least ten counts were recorded for this clone. The chain recombines TRBV2 with TRBJ1-1; D may be TRBD1 (5 bases). V lost 8 bases to trimming and J lost 4 bases, with 14 bases between them. There are 13 residues in the CDR3. In germline, CDR1 is SNHLY, CDR2 FYNNEI. CDR3 coding DNA: TGTGCCAGCCAAAACCGGGGGACCACTGAAGCTTTCTTT. Translation: CASQNRGTTEAFF. Supplemented by reference TRBV2 and TRBJ1-1, the full variable domain reads EPEVTQTPSHQVTQMGQEVILRCVPISNHLYFYWYRQILGQKVEFLVSFYNNEISEKSEIFDDQFSVERPDGSNFTLKIRSTKLEDSAMYFCASQNRGTTEAFFGQGTRLTVV.

This clone was found once. A far larger clone is one base from this, pointing to a likely read error. Other DNA sequences of this sample code for an identical CDR3. The rearrangement joins TRBV9 to TRBJ2-2, with a possible D match to TRBD1 (6 bases). Germline assignment: CDR1 SGDLS and CDR2 YYNGEE. Trimming removed 4 bases from V and 3 bases from J, with 16 bases in between. The CDR3 is made up of 16 amino acids. In DNA, the CDR3 is TGTGCCAGCAGCCCCCAGGGGACGGGGTACACCGGGGAGCTGTTTTTT. Translation gives CASSPQGTGYTGELFF.

The chain combines TRBV5-4 with TRBJ2-7; the match to TRBD2 covers 11 bases. J was trimmed by 3 bases and V by 4 bases; bases with no gene match: 3. This CDR3 spans 14 amino acids. Germline loops: CDR1 SGHNT, CDR2 YYREEE (reference sequence). In DNA, the CDR3 is TGTGCCAGCAGCCAGGGACTAGCGGACTACGAGCAGTACTTC. It specifies CASSQGLADYEQYF. Combining the CDR3 with reference TRBV5-4 and TRBJ2-7 gives the whole variable domain ETGVTQSPTHLIKTRGQQVTLRCSSQSGHNTVSWYQQALGQGPQFIFQYYREEENGRGNFPPRFSGLQFPNYSSELNVNALELDDSALYLCASSQGLADYEQYFGPGTRLTVT.

CDR3 DNA: TGTGCCAGCAGTTCCCGGGACAGGGAATTACTTGAGGGCTACACCTTC. Protein sequence: CASSSRDRELLEGYTF. The chain recombines TRBV28 with TRBJ1-2; TRBD1 aligns across 9 bases. From germline, CDR1 is MDHEN and CDR2 SYDVKM. This CDR3 contains 16 residues. V lost 4 bases to trimming and J lost 8 bases; unmatched junction nucleotides: 14.

The V and J genes are TRBV11-2 and TRBJ2-3; tentative D call: TRBD2 (5 bases). From germline, CDR1 is SGHAT and CDR2 FQNNGV. There are 13 residues in the CDR3. V gave up 4 bases and J gave up 4 bases, with 9 bases separating them. This CDR3 reads CASSWTGPDTQYF. For the CDR3, the DNA is TGTGCCAGCAGCTGGACTGGCCCAGATACGCAGTATTTT.

The genes are TRBV28 and TRBJ1-4; TRBD1 matches at 10 bases. The length of the CDR3 is 16 residues. Germline V gives CDR1 MDHEN, CDR2 SYDVKM. After removal of 4 bases from V and 8 bases from J, the junction contained 10 bases not matched to a gene. CDR3 in DNA: TGTGCCAGCAGTTCTCCCGGGGACAGGGGCTGGGAAAAACTGTTTTTT. Amino acids: CASSSPGDRGWEKLFF.

This clone was seen a handful of times. This rearrangement joins TRBV6-4 to TRBJ2-2, with a weak D call TRBD2 (5 bases). V shed 0 bases and J shed 1 base, with 6 bases lying between them. Per the germline V gene, CDR1 is MRHNA and CDR2 is SNTAGT. The CDR3 is made up of 15 amino acids. CDR3 coding DNA: TGTGCCAGCAGTGACTCCGGACTGAACACCGGGGAGCTGTTTTTT. This gives the protein CASSDSGLNTGELFF.

V and J are TRBV5-1 and TRBJ2-1; 12 nucleotides match TRBD2. CDR1 is SGHRS and CDR2 is YFSETQ in the germline V gene. The length of the CDR3 is 17 residues. After removal of 0 bases from V and 10 bases from J, the junction contained 11 bases not matched to a gene. The CDR3, as DNA: TGCGCCAGCAGCTTGGGACGGACTAGCGGGGAAACCTTGGAGCAGTTCTTC. Its protein is CASSLGRTSGETLEQFF.

This clone was counted only a few times. This may stem from a read error, because a much larger clone lies one nucleotide away. This chain joins TRBV5-4 and TRBJ2-3; D is ambiguous. V was clipped by 2 bases and J by 4 bases, with 2 bases between them. Germline loops: CDR1 SGHNT, CDR2 YYREEE (reference sequence). The CDR3 is 11 residues long. The CDR3 sequence is CASSFADTQYF. Written as DNA, the CDR3 is TGTGCCAGCAGCTTTGCAGATACGCAGTATTTT.

Points on this clone: Other DNA sequences of this sample code for an identical CDR3. The chain links TRBV5-1 to TRBJ1-1; D call uncertain. From germline, CDR1 is SGHRS and CDR2 YFSETQ. The CDR3 runs to 12 residues. V lost 0 bases and J 7 bases, leaving 7 bases between the germline ends. CDR3 sequence: CASSLGQSEAFF. DNA of the CDR3: TGCGCCAGCAGCTTGGGGCAGAGTGAAGCTTTCTTT.

V is TRBV25-1 and J is TRBJ1-5, with TRBD1 as a possible D gene (5 bases). The V gene's germline CDR1 is MGHDK and CDR2 SYGVNS. V was trimmed by 6 bases and J by 4 bases, leaving 7 bases between them. This CDR3 contains 12 residues. CDR3 in DNA: TGTGCCAGCAGGAGGGGAAATCAGCCCCAGCATTTT. This gives the protein CASRRGNQPQHF.

V is TRBV2 and J is TRBJ1-5, with D unclear. Germline assignment: CDR1 SNHLY and CDR2 FYNNEI. This CDR3 is built from 13 residues. V gave up 7 bases and J gave up 3 bases, with 10 bases separating them. The CDR3 region is CASTQDVNQPQHF. In nucleotides, the CDR3 is TGTGCCAGCACCCAAGACGTCAATCAGCCCCAGCATTTT.

Note on this clone: This probably arose from a read error, given a far larger clone one base away. The rearrangement links TRBV30 to TRBJ1-1; possible D gene TRBD1, 5 bases. Germline-derived CDR1 and CDR2 are GTSNPN and SVGIG (reference sequence). The CDR3 runs to 14 residues. V lost 1 base, J lost 12 bases, and 21 bases lay in between. CDR3 DNA sequence: TGTGCCTGGAGTGACCGAGGGGTTACCATCTTATCTTTCTTT. It encodes CAWSDRGVTILSFF.

The chain employs TRBV28 and TRBJ2-7; possible D gene TRBD1, 6 bases. This CDR3 region has 14 residues. The ends were cut back, 6 bases at V and 2 bases at J, with 14 bases in the middle. Germline assignment: CDR1 MDHEN and CDR2 SYDVKM. The CDR3: CASRPGTSPYEQYF. The CDR3 DNA reads TGTGCCAGCAGACCCGGGACAAGCCCCTACGAGCAGTACTTC.

The V gene is TRBV5-1, the J gene TRBJ1-4, with TRBD1 identical over 7 bases. The CDR3 covers 15 residues. After removal of 3 bases from V and 5 bases from J, the junction contained 7 bases not matched to a gene. CDR1 SGHRS and CDR2 YFSETQ come from the germline V gene. The CDR3 bases are TGCGCCAGCAGCTCGGGGGACAGCCAGAATGAAAAACTGTTTTTT. Residues: CASSSGDSQNEKLFF.